This TCR beta chain appears in the sequencing data of a study of blood T cell repertoires in COVID-19. In the study overall: COVID-19 samples collected from the United States, Italy and Spain covered acute and convalescent phases. T cells, B-cell-depleted T cells, or PBMCs supplied cDNA or gDNA.

In the original processing: Cell counts per sample came from amplifying reference gene primers. Generated by immunoSEQ multiplex PCR, the TCRdb table keeps only in-frame clones and is missing some. From that table come the V and J calls and clone size; the DNA was used to work out D and trimming. The sample records 300,000 or so clones, roughly 86% being singletons. Someone with COVID-19 had been met by exposed participants within 2 weeks before study entry. V shed 0 bases and J shed 3 bases, with 6 bases lying between them. CDR3 size: 13 residues. Germline loops: CDR1 SGDLS, CDR2 YYNGEE. The clonotype was recovered from a woman in her 50s who had been exposed to COVID-19. This chain connects TRBV9 to TRBJ2-5; D ambiguous. Specimen: PBMCs or T cells enriched from blood (not recorded which). The CDR3 DNA reads TGTGCCAGCAGCGTAGGCGGTGAAGAGACCCAGTACTTC. It yields the protein CASSVGGEETQYF. Based on the CDR3 plus reference TRBV9 and TRBJ2-5, the full variable domain is DSGVTQTPKHLITATGQRVTLRCSPRSGDLSVYWYQQSLDQGLQFLIQYYNGEERAKGNILERFSAQQFPDLHSELNLSSLELGDSALYFCASSVGGEETQYFGPGTRLLVL.